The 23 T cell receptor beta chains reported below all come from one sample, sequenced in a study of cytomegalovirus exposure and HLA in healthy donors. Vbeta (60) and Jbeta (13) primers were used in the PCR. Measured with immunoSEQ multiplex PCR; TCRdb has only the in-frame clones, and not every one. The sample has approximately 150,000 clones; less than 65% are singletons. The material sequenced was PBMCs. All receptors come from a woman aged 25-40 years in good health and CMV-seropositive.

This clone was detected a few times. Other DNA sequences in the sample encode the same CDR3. CDR3 amino acids: CAISRGNTEAFF. CDR3 nucleotides: TGTGCCATCTCCAGGGGGAACACTGAAGCTTTCTTT. The chain recombines TRBV10-3 with TRBJ1-1; a weak D match, TRBD1 (6 bases). The V gene's germline CDR1 is ENHRY and CDR2 SYGVKD. Trimming cost V 8 bases and J 1 base, with 8 bases left between them. The CDR3 loop spans 12 amino acids.

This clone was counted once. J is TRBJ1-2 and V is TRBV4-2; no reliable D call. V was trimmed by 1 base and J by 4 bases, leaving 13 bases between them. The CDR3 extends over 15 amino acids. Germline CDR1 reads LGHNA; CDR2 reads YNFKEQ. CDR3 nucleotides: TGTGCCAGCAGCCAAGGTTTGGCCACCAGCTATGGCTACACCTTC. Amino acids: CASSQGLATSYGYTF.

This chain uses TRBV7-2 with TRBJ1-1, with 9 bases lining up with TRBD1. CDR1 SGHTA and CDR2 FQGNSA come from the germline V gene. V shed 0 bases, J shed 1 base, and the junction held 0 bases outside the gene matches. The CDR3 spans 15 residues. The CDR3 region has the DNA TGTGCCAGCAGCTTAGCGGACAGGGGGAACACTGAAGCTTTCTTT. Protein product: CASSLADRGNTEAFF.

The CDR3 protein is CASSLAGRTDTQYF. In DNA, the CDR3 is TGTGCCAGCAGCTTAGCGGGCCGCACAGATACGCAGTATTTT. The chain couples TRBV5-6 to TRBJ2-3, with D tentatively TRBD2 (6 bases). V lost 2 bases and J lost 1, with 8 bases in between. The germline CDR1 and CDR2 sequences are SGHDT and YYEEEE. The CDR3 consists of 14 residues.

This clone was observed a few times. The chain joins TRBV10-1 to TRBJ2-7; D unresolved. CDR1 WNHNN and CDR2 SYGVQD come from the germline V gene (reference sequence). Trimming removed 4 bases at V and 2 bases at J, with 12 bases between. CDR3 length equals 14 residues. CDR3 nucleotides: TGCGCCAGCAGTGGGGCAGGCGCTGCCTACGAGCAGTACTTC. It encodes CASSGAGAAYEQYF.

CDR3 region: CASSSTGPYGYTF. The CDR3, as DNA: TGTGCCAGCAGTTCGACAGGGCCCTATGGCTACACCTTC. The genes are TRBV6-6 and TRBJ1-2; TRBD1 aligns across 7 bases. The CDR3 contains 13 residues. From germline, CDR1 is MNHNY and CDR2 SVGAGI (reference sequence). With 4 bases clipped from V and 4 bases from J, the junction kept 3 bases outside the gene matches.

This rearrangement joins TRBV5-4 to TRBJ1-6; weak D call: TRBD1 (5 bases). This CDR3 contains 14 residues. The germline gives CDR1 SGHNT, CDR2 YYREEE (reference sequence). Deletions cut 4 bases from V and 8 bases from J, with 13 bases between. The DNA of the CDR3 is TGTGCCAGCAGCCCCGCAGGGAAGGATTCACCCCTCCACTTT. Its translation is CASSPAGKDSPLHF.

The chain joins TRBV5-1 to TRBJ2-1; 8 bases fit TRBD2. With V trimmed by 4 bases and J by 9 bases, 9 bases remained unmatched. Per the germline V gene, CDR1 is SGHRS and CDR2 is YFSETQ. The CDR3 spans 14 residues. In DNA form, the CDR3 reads TGCGCCAGCAGCCAAGCGGGGGACCAGCGTGAGCAGTTCTTC. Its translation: CASSQAGDQREQFF.

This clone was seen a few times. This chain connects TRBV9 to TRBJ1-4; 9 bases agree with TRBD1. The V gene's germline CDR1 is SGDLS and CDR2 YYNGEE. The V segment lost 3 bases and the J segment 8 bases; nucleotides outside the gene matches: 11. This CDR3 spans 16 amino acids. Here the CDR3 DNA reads TGTGCCAGCAGCGCCCCGGGACAGGGTGGGACGGAAAAACTGTTTTTT. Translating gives CASSAPGQGGTEKLFF.

The CDR3 spells CASSEGTGYYGYTF. The CDR3 region has the DNA TGTGCCAGCAGTGAAGGGACAGGGTACTATGGCTACACCTTC. V is TRBV6-1 and J is TRBJ1-2; 8 bases align to TRBD1. The germline gives CDR1 MNHNS, CDR2 SASEGT. The CDR3 length is 14 residues. V was clipped by 1 base and J by 3 bases; unmatched bases: 1.

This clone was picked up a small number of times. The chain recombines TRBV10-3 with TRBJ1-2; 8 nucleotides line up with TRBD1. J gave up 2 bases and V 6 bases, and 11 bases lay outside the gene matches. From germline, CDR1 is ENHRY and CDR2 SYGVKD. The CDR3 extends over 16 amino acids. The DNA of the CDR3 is TGTGCCATCAGCTTACGGACAGGGAGCTTGAACTATGGCTACACCTTC. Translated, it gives CAISLRTGSLNYGYTF.

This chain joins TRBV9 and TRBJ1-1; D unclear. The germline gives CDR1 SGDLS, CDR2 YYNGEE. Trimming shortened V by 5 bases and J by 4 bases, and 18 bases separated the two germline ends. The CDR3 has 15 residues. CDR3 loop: CASSIPPREITEAFF. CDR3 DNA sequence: TGTGCCAGCAGTATACCCCCTCGAGAGATCACTGAAGCTTTCTTT.

CDR3 coding DNA: TGTGCCAGCAGTTCTGGGACAGTGGTCTATGGCTACACCTTC. As protein: CASSSGTVVYGYTF. The rearrangement uses TRBV28 and TRBJ1-2; TRBD1 matches 7 bases. The CDR3 contains 14 residues. With V trimmed by 4 bases and J by 4 bases, 6 bases remained unmatched. Per germline, CDR1 MDHEN and CDR2 SYDVKM.

This CDR3 is CASSLDGGGTEAFF. The CDR3 nucleotides are TGTGCCAGCAGCTTAGATGGGGGGGGCACTGAAGCTTTCTTT. The V and J genes are TRBV11-3 and TRBJ1-1; tentative D call: TRBD1 (5 bases). V was trimmed by 0 bases and J by 4 bases, leaving 9 bases between them. Looked up from germline, CDR1 is SGHNT and CDR2 is YENEEA. This CDR3 region has 14 residues.

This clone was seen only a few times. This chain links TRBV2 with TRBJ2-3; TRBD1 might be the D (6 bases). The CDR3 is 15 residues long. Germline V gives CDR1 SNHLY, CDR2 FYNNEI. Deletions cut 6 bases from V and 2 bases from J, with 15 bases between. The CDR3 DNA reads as TGTGCCAGCAGGGCGACAGGCCTTTACACAGATACGCAGTATTTT. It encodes CASRATGLYTDTQYF.

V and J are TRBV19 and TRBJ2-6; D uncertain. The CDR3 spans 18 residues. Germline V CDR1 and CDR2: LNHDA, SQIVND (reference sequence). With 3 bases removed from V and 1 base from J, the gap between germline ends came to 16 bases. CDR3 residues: CASSIPRRSRSGANVLTF. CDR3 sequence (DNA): TGTGCCAGTAGTATCCCTCGAAGGAGTAGGTCTGGGGCCAACGTCCTGACTTTC.

The DNA for the CDR3 is TGCGCCAGCAGCTTGGCCGGTTCCGCAACTTACAATGAGCAGTTCTTC. Encoded protein: CASSLAGSATYNEQFF. V gene TRBV5-1 combines with J gene TRBJ2-1; no clear D. This CDR3 spans 16 amino acids. Germline lookup yields CDR1 SGHRS and CDR2 YFSETQ. Trimming pared 0 bases from V and 4 bases from J, leaving 14 bases between.

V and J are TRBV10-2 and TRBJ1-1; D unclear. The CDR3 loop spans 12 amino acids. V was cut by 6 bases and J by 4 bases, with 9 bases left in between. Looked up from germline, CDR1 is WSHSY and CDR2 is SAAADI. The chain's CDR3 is CASSSLSTEAFF. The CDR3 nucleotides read TGCGCCAGCAGCTCTTTGAGCACTGAAGCTTTCTTT.

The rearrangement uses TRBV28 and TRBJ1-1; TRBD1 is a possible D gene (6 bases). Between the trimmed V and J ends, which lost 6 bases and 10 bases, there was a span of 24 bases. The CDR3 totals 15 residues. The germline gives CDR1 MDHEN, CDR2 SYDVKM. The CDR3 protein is CASRLRRQGNARAFF. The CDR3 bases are TGTGCCAGCAGGCTACGGCGCCAGGGGAATGCTAGAGCTTTCTTT.

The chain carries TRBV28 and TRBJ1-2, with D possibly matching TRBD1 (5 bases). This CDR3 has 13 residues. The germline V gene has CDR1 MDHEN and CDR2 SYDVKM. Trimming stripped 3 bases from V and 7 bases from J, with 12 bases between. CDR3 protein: CASSFRQGFGYTF. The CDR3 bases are TGTGCCAGCAGTTTTCGGCAGGGTTTTGGCTACACCTTC.

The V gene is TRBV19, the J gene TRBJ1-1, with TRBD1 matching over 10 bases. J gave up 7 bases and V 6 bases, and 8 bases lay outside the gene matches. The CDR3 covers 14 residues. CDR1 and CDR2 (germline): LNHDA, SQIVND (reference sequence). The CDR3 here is CASRKDRGHLEAFF. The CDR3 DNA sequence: TGTGCCAGTAGGAAAGACAGGGGGCATCTTGAAGCTTTCTTT.

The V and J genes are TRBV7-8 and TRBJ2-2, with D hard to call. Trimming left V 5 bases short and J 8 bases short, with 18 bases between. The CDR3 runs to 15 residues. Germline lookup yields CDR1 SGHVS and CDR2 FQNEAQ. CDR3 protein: CASSRSDLGSGELFF. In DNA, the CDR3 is TGTGCCAGCAGCCGATCCGACTTAGGCTCAGGGGAGCTGTTTTTT.

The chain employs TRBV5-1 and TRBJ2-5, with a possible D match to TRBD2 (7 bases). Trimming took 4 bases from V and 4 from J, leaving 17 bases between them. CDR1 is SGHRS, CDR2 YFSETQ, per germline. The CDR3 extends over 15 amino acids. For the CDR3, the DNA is TGCGCCAGCAGCCTAAGCGGGACAAATGTAGAGACCCAGTACTTC. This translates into CASSLSGTNVETQYF. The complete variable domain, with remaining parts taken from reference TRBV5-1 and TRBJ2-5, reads KAGVTQTPRYLIKTRGQQVTLSCSPISGHRSVSWYQQTPGQGLQFLFEYFSETQRNKGNFPGRFSGRQFSNSRSEMNVSTLELGDSALYLCASSLSGTNVETQYFGPGTRLLVL.